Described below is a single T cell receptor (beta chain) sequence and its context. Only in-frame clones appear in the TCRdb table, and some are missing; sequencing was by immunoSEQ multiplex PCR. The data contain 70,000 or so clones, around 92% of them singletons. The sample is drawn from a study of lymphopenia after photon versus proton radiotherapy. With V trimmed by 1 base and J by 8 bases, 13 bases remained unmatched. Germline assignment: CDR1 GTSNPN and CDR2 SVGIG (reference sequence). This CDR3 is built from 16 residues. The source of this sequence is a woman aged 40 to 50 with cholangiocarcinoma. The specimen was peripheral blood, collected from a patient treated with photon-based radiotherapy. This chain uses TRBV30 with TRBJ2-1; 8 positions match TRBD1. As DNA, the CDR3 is TGTGCCTGGAGTGAGCAGGGGGCTTCAATCAAGGATGAGCAGTTCTTC. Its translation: CAWSEQGASIKDEQFF. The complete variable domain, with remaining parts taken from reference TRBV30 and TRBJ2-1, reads SQTIHQWPATLVQPVGSPLSLECTVEGTSNPNLYWYRQAAGRGLQLLFYSVGIGQISSEVPQNLSASRPQDRQFILSSKKLLLSDSGFYLCAWSEQGASIKDEQFFGPGTRLTVL.